Following are 24 T cell receptor beta chains from one sample sequenced in a study of cytomegalovirus exposure and HLA in healthy donors. With 60 Vbeta and 13 Jbeta primers, the PCR was carried out. Profiled with immunoSEQ multiplex PCR; TCRdb holds only in-frame clones, not every one. In total, the table holds about 46,000 clones. The sample was PBMCs. The origin of the receptors is a woman in her thirties or forties in good health and CMV-seronegative.

The chain employs TRBV6-5 and TRBJ1-2, with D unresolved. V lost 0 bases to trimming and J lost 7 bases, with 18 bases between them. Germline values: CDR1 MNHEY, CDR2 SVGAGI. This CDR3 has 16 residues. In DNA, the CDR3 is TGTGCCAGCAGTTACTCGGGCCGGGGTCAAGGTGGTGGCTACACCTTC. Protein sequence: CASSYSGRGQGGGYTF.

The chain has TRBV2 and TRBJ1-2; 10 nucleotides align to TRBD1. Germline CDR1 reads SNHLY; CDR2 reads FYNNEI. Germline trimming cut 6 bases from V and 4 bases from J; bases unmatched to any gene: 5. The CDR3 totals 14 residues. The CDR3 loop is CASSRDRGTYGYTF. Here the CDR3 DNA reads TGTGCCAGCAGCAGGGACAGGGGCACCTATGGCTACACCTTC.

The CDR3 DNA reads TGCGCCAGCAGTGAGTCGGGACAGGGCGACTTCTATGGCTACACCTTC. Its translation is CASSESGQGDFYGYTF. This chain links TRBV10-1 with TRBJ1-2, with 9 bases aligning to TRBD1. With 0 bases clipped from V and 4 bases from J, the junction kept 6 bases outside the gene matches. CDR1 is WNHNN and CDR2 is SYGVQD in the germline V gene (reference sequence). This CDR3 has 16 amino acids.

The chain uses TRBV5-1 and TRBJ2-2, with TRBD2 matching 7 bases. The CDR3 contains 15 residues. Trimming removed 4 bases from V and 6 bases from J; junction bases left unmatched: 9. The germline V gene encodes CDR1 SGHRS and CDR2 YFSETQ. Written as DNA, the CDR3 is TGCGCCAGCAGCCTAGCGGTCTCCCTGGCCGGGGAGCTGTTTTTT. Translation gives CASSLAVSLAGELFF.

According to its frequency, this clone is medium-sized. The chain uses TRBV2 and TRBJ2-7; 7 bases are shared with TRBD1. The CDR3 is 12 amino acids. The J segment lost 6 bases and the V segment lost 6 bases, leaving 5 bases of the junction unmatched. Per the germline V gene, CDR1 is SNHLY and CDR2 is FYNNEI. CDR3 DNA: TGTGCCAGCAGGACGACAGGGACCGAGCAGTACTTC. Encoded protein: CASRTTGTEQYF.

This chain connects TRBV6-1 to TRBJ2-2, with 8 nucleotides matching TRBD1. From germline, CDR1 is MNHNS and CDR2 SASEGT. V gave up 4 bases and J gave up 6 bases; unmatched junction bases: 19. The CDR3 is made up of 19 amino acids. In DNA, the CDR3 is TGTGCCAGCAGTGTCAGCAGCCCAGGGGGCTTGAGGTTGGCCGGGGAGCTGTTTTTT. Protein sequence: CASSVSSPGGLRLAGELFF.

The rearrangement joins TRBV9 to TRBJ2-5, with 15 bases lining up with TRBD2. The J segment lost 5 bases and the V segment lost 0 bases, leaving 5 bases of the junction unmatched. The CDR3 has 17 amino acids. Germline CDR1 is SGDLS and CDR2 is YYNGEE. CDR3 amino acids: CASSVGGTSGRIETQYF. As DNA, the CDR3 is TGTGCCAGCAGCGTAGGCGGGACTAGCGGGAGGATCGAGACCCAGTACTTC. Variable domain in full (rest from reference TRBV9 and TRBJ2-5): DSGVTQTPKHLITATGQRVTLRCSPRSGDLSVYWYQQSLDQGLQFLIQYYNGEERAKGNILERFSAQQFPDLHSELNLSSLELGDSALYFCASSVGGTSGRIETQYFGPGTRLLVL.

The chain has TRBV19 and TRBJ2-7, with 7 bases identical to TRBD1. CDR1 LNHDA and CDR2 SQIVND come from the germline V gene (reference sequence). This CDR3 comprises 13 residues. Unmatched junction bases numbered 5, after V lost 6 bases and J lost 3 bases. The CDR3 is CASSLDRDYEQYF. The CDR3 coding sequence is TGTGCCAGTAGCCTTGACAGGGACTACGAGCAGTACTTC.

The chain combines TRBV7-8 with TRBJ2-3; TRBD1 matches 11 bases. The CDR3 covers 14 residues. The trim removed 6 bases at V and 11 bases at J, leaving 10 bases unmatched. Germline-derived CDR1 and CDR2 are SGHVS and FQNEAQ. The CDR3 sequence: CASRGTGGNPEQYF. The CDR3 bases are TGTGCCAGCAGGGGGACAGGGGGTAATCCAGAGCAGTATTTT.

This rearrangement joins TRBV11-2 to TRBJ2-7, with D possibly matching TRBD1 (6 bases). CDR3 length: 15 residues. Germline-derived CDR1 and CDR2 are SGHAT and FQNNGV. Trimming left V 3 bases short and J 3 bases short, with 15 bases between. Here the CDR3 reads CASSLGPTGRYEQYF. For the CDR3, the DNA is TGTGCCAGCAGCTTGGGCCCGACAGGTCGCTACGAGCAGTACTTC.

CDR3 bases: TGTGCCAGCCGCGGGACTAACAACTATGGCTACACCTTC. This encodes CASRGTNNYGYTF. The chain recombines TRBV6-6 with TRBJ1-2; D may be TRBD1 (5 bases). Trimming took 8 bases from V and 2 from J, leaving 12 bases between them. The CDR3 runs to 13 residues. In germline, CDR1 is MNHNY, CDR2 SVGAGI (reference sequence).

This sequence joins TRBV4-2 and TRBJ1-4; no clear D. The germline V and J ends were trimmed by 5 bases and 2 bases, with 12 bases remaining between them. The CDR3 consists of 15 residues. Per the germline V gene, CDR1 is LGHNA and CDR2 is YNFKEQ. CDR3 sequence reads: CASSFGDLTNEKLFF. The CDR3 region has the DNA TGTGCCAGCAGCTTCGGGGATCTTACTAATGAAAAACTGTTTTTT.

This chain uses TRBV4-3 with TRBJ1-2; 9 nucleotides align to TRBD1. V lost 0 bases to trimming and J lost 5 bases; unmatched junction nucleotides: 4. The CDR3 runs to 15 residues. From germline, CDR1 is LGHNA and CDR2 YSLEER. CDR3: CASSQDTGGYYGYTF. The CDR3 region has the DNA TGCGCCAGCAGCCAAGATACAGGGGGCTATTATGGCTACACCTTC.

The CDR3 DNA sequence: TGCAGCGTTGAAGGGACCCGCGGGGAAAAGTACTTC. Translated: CSVEGTRGEKYF. The J gene is TRBJ2-7, the V gene TRBV29-1; a possible D gene is TRBD2 (6 bases). The CDR3 has 12 residues. The germline CDR1 and CDR2 sequences are SQVTM and ANQGSEA. The V and J ends lost 1 base and 11 bases respectively, with 15 bases between them.

The V and J genes are TRBV9 and TRBJ1-5, with D maybe TRBD1 (6 bases). The CDR3 spans 16 residues. The germline gives CDR1 SGDLS, CDR2 YYNGEE. Trimming pared 3 bases from V and 3 bases from J, leaving 16 bases between. CDR3 sequence reads: CASSAGTPGNNQPQHF. In nucleotides, the CDR3 is TGTGCCAGCAGCGCCGGGACACCAGGGAACAATCAGCCCCAGCATTTT.

V usage is TRBV7-9 and J usage is TRBJ1-1; 7 bases agree with TRBD1. V trimming: 6 bases; J trimming: 5 bases; junction bases outside the gene matches: 12. Germline V CDR1 and CDR2: SEHNR, FQNEAQ (reference sequence). The CDR3 consists of 15 residues. This CDR3 reads CASSSTGMARTEAFF. In DNA, the CDR3 is TGTGCCAGCAGTTCGACAGGGATGGCAAGAACTGAAGCTTTCTTT.

The gene calls are TRBV19 and TRBJ2-3; a weak D match, TRBD1 (5 bases). V gave up 6 bases and J gave up 10 bases, with 20 bases separating them. From germline, CDR1 is LNHDA and CDR2 SQIVND (reference sequence). The CDR3 is 14 amino acids. The CDR3 DNA follows: TGTGCCAGTAGCCCGGACACATGGACGCACTCGCAGTATTTT. Translating it yields CASSPDTWTHSQYF.

This chain uses TRBV18 with TRBJ1-1, with no clear D. The V and J ends lost 6 bases and 0 bases respectively, with 8 bases between them. The germline V gene encodes CDR1 KGHSH and CDR2 LQKENI. The CDR3 has 13 amino acids. The CDR3 protein is CASSQEMNTEAFF. The CDR3 region has the DNA TGTGCCAGCTCCCAAGAGATGAACACTGAAGCTTTCTTT.

V gene TRBV19 combines with J gene TRBJ2-3; the D gene is possibly TRBD2 (5 bases). Trimming removed 7 bases from V and 4 bases from J, with 12 bases in between. Per the germline V gene, CDR1 is LNHDA and CDR2 is SQIVND (reference sequence). This CDR3 contains 13 residues. CDR3 DNA: TGTGCCAGTAAAGCAGGAGGCGCAGATACGCAGTATTTT. It is translated as CASKAGGADTQYF.

The J gene is TRBJ1-1, the V gene TRBV4-3; the D is unclear. CDR1 and CDR2 (germline): LGHNA, YSLEER. CDR3 length: 14 amino acids. The V gene lost 4 bases and the J gene lost 3 bases, with 12 bases spanning the gap. CDR3 sequence (DNA): TGCGCCAGCAGCCCCGAGTATCGTGACACTGAAGCTTTCTTT. Encoded protein: CASSPEYRDTEAFF.

As regards this clone: The same CDR3 is also encoded by other DNA sequences in this sample. The chain combines TRBV5-1 with TRBJ1-2, with D perhaps TRBD1 (6 bases). Germline V gene sequence: CDR1 SGHRS, CDR2 YFSETQ. The CDR3 consists of 14 residues. Trimming removed 1 base from V and 1 base from J, with 8 bases in between. This chain's CDR3 is CASSLLDSNYGYTF. The CDR3 bases are TGCGCCAGCAGCTTGTTGGACAGTAACTATGGCTACACCTTC.

On this clone: The junction shows a germline mismatch at one end, possibly a read error. The chain couples TRBV5-1 to TRBJ1-1, with TRBD1 as a possible D gene (6 bases). Germline V gives CDR1 SGHRS, CDR2 YFSETQ. The CDR3 runs to 14 residues. The DNA for the CDR3 is TGCGCCAGCAGCTTCAGGGGATTGAACACTGAAGATTTCTTT. Translated, it gives CASSFRGLNTEDFF.

This sequence joins TRBV18 and TRBJ1-1; the match to TRBD1 covers 8 bases. Per the germline V gene, CDR1 is KGHSH and CDR2 is LQKENI. CDR3 length: 15 amino acids. Trimming removed 3 bases from V and 0 bases from J; junction bases left unmatched: 3. The CDR3 nucleotides read TGTGCCAGCTCACCGACAGGGGATGTGAACACTGAAGCTTTCTTT. As protein: CASSPTGDVNTEAFF.

This chain links TRBV7-9 with TRBJ2-3; 9 nucleotides agree with TRBD1. Germline values: CDR1 SEHNR, CDR2 FQNEAQ (reference sequence). The CDR3 sequence is 16 residues long. V lost 7 bases, J lost 4 bases, and 12 bases stayed unmatched. CDR3 DNA: TGTGCCAGCACCATGACTCCGGGACAGGGCCCAGATACGCAGTATTTT. Its translation is CASTMTPGQGPDTQYF. Full variable domain (remainder filled in from reference TRBV7-9 and TRBJ2-3): DTGVSQNPRHKITKRGQNVTFRCDPISEHNRLYWYRQTLGQGPEFLTYFQNEAQLEKSRLLSDRFSAERPKGSFSTLEIQRTEQGDSAMYLCASTMTPGQGPDTQYFGPGTRLTVL.